A single TCR beta chain is shown here with its context. This clone was detected a few times. Its antigen remains undetermined. The input lacks base qualities; no much larger clone sits a single base away. The time point label, read with the paper, signifies: pretreatment peripheral blood. The cohort included 25 to 35 patients with locally advanced or metastatic urothelial carcinoma who were treated at Memorial Sloan Kettering on a trial protocol. Peripheral blood mononuclear cells were collected pretreatment and during treatment, at between 1 and 8 total time points per patient. The Qiagen DNeasy Blood extraction kit was used to purify genomic DNA from total PBMCs and tumor samples. PBMCs were collected pretreatment and during treatment, and were isolated and stored as previously described. Each PCR received spiked-in synthetic TCR analog templates so that absolute template abundance could be estimated from read counts. The immunoSEQ assay used bias-controlled V and J gene primers to amplify TCRbeta CDR3 regions from genomic DNA. Rearranged TCRbeta segments were sequenced at approximately 20X coverage. The original pipeline was this. Sequencing errors were corrected by clustering and CDR3s were annotated against IMGT to assign V, D and J genes. Downstream analyses used only productive TCRbeta rearrangements and left out out-of-frame or stop-codon sequences. To compute clonality, Shannon entropy was normalized by the log of the number of unique productive sequences and then subtracted from one. Fisher's exact test with Benjamini-Hochberg correction, using a cutoff of adjusted p below 0.01, was how clones that differed between time points or between blood and tumor were identified. TCRdb provides this immuneACCESS table in a form limited to in-frame rearrangements. Some clones are lacking; in checked studies, under half of them reflect an unresolved V gene, and why the rest are absent is not known. D and trimming were read from the DNA, whereas the V and J calls and clone size are those reported in that table. Present in this sample are about 43,000 clones, 80% of which were seen just once. 15% to 20% of the sample goes to the ten largest clones.

The sample originates from a study of PD-L1 blockade in urothelial cancer (dated by TCRdb to the late 2010s). General notes on the study: All patients started therapy in about 2014 and received atezolizumab 1,200 mg intravenously every 3 weeks. Durable clinical benefit meant progression-free survival longer than 6 months, and TCR features were also tested against progression-free and overall survival. Blood samples gave median yields of roughly 150,000 T cells and tens of thousands of unique TCRs, along with a median clonality of 0.080. In the same patients, whole exome sequencing and RNA sequencing of pretreatment tumors were performed in addition to TCR sequencing. Ten or so patients reached durable clinical benefit, while 20 patients did not. TCR sequencing covered pretreatment tumor samples and matched, serially collected peripheral blood taken before and after atezolizumab treatment. Pretreatment blood TCR-seq was available for under 35 patients, at least one posttreatment blood collection was obtained for around 25 patients, and tumor TCR-seq was available for around 25 patients. Patients had an ECOG performance status of 0 or 1 and had received between 0 and 3 prior chemotherapy regimens. Blood samples were analyzed 3 weeks after the start of treatment (second dose) and 6 weeks after the start of treatment. An exploratory multi-omic analysis was conducted of the somatic, immune and clinical correlates of response to PD-L1 blockade with atezolizumab in urothelial cancer. About 90% of the 29 patients were identified as males with urothelial cancer of bladder origin, and a prior smoking history was reported by 18 of 29 patients.

The CDR3 spans 14 residues, from the cysteine through the phenylalanine. Of all the DNA, just the CDR3 is kept, 42 bases in frame from base 1. The germline V gene supplies CDR1 SGHRS and CDR2 YFSETQ. V loses 4 bases of germline sequence and J loses 1 base, and the interval between the two ends is 11 bases. Paper-wide results and their limitations: Greater expansion of tumor-associated TCR clones in peripheral blood 3 weeks after the start of treatment was observed in patients with durable benefit (n of about 20, p = 0.022). Small sample size (n ≈ 29) and many exploratory analyses mean the results are intended to be hypothesis-generating. Improved progression-free and overall survival was found to be associated with pretreatment peripheral blood TCR clonality below the median.

The sequence joins TRBV5-1 to TRBJ1-1; no D gene can be assigned with confidence. The sequence came from a man between 60 and 70 years old with urothelial cancer. Sequencing used PBMCs, obtained around atezolizumab (anti-PD-L1) treatment. The CDR3 has the sequence CASSPGPANTEAFF. The DNA sequence is given as TGCGCCAGCAGCCCGGGTCCTGCGAACACTGAAGCTTTCTTT.